One and the same sample provided the 7 T cell receptor beta chains below, sequenced in a study of CD8 T cells in Susac syndrome. RNA amounts of about 0.5 to 1 ug underwent reverse transcription with random hexamers. Via MiXCR, TCRdb re-called the immunoSEQ multiplex PCR reads, giving one row per CDR3 protein. The sample carries 100,000 to 110,000 distinct CDR3 sequences, 95% recorded once. Sequencing input: CD8+ T cells from PBMCs. These TCRs come from a human donor with Susac syndrome.

The V gene is TRBV20-1, the J gene TRBJ1-1; the D gene is possibly TRBD1 (5 bases). V was clipped by 0 bases and J by 6 bases, with 8 bases between them. The germline V gene encodes CDR1 DFQATT and CDR2 SNEGSKA (reference sequence). The CDR3 sequence is 12 residues long. The CDR3 DNA reads TGCAGTGCTAGAGAATGGGGCGCTGAAGCTTTCTTT. Protein sequence: CSAREWGAEAFF.

V usage is TRBV28 and J usage is TRBJ2-3; no clear D gene. There are 14 residues in the CDR3. V dropped 1 base and J dropped 1 base, with 6 bases sitting between them. Germline V gives CDR1 MDHEN, CDR2 SYDVKM. The CDR3 spells CASSLSPGTDTQYF. The CDR3 coding sequence is TGTGCCAGCAGTTTATCCCCGGGCACAGATACGCAGTATTTT. The whole variable domain, remainder taken from reference TRBV28 and TRBJ2-3, is DVKVTQSSRYLVKRTGEKVFLECVQDMDHENMFWYRQDPGLGLRLIYFSYDVKMKEKGDIPEGYSVSREKKERFSLILESASTNQTSMYLCASSLSPGTDTQYFGPGTRLTVL.

The chain employs TRBV7-9 and TRBJ1-1; no reliable D call. V was trimmed by 8 bases and J by 11 bases, leaving 18 bases between them. Germline V gives CDR1 SEHNR, CDR2 FQNEAQ (reference sequence). CDR3 length: 12 amino acids. The CDR3 nucleotides are TGTGCCAGCCCTACACTGGAGGTCGACGCTTTCTTT. Residues: CASPTLEVDAFF.

The CDR3 region has the DNA TGCAGCGTTTACCCGGACGGCGTTAACTATGGCTACACCTTC. Residues: CSVYPDGVNYGYTF. The rearrangement links TRBV29-1 to TRBJ1-2; no clear D. Trimming removed 5 bases from V and 1 base from J, with 14 bases in between. This CDR3 has 14 residues. CDR1 SQVTM and CDR2 ANQGSEA come from the germline V gene.

This chain uses TRBV20-1 with TRBJ2-5, with no clear D. V was trimmed by 2 bases and J by 7 bases, leaving 11 bases between them. CDR3 size: 12 residues. Germline V gene data show CDR1 as DFQATT and CDR2 as SNEGSKA (reference sequence). This CDR3 is CSARFMGGTQYF. The CDR3 DNA reads TGCAGTGCTAGATTTATGGGCGGGACCCAGTACTTC.

The V gene is TRBV13, the J gene TRBJ2-5; tentatively, D is TRBD2 (6 bases). The germline V and J ends were trimmed by 0 bases and 4 bases, with 12 bases remaining between them. CDR3 length: 15 amino acids. Germline V gene lookup returns CDR1 PRHDT and CDR2 FYEKMQ (reference sequence). CDR3 bases: TGTGCCAGCAGCTTAGGCCACGGGGGTGGAGAGACCCAGTACTTC. Residues: CASSLGHGGGETQYF.

V usage is TRBV14 and J usage is TRBJ2-1; TRBD2 aligns across 12 bases. Germline assignment: CDR1 SGHDN and CDR2 FVKESK. This CDR3 region has 14 residues. The V and J ends lost 5 bases and 14 bases, in that order; junction bases with no gene match: 10. CDR3 protein: CASSFRLAGVDEFF. CDR3 coding DNA: TGTGCCAGCAGCTTTAGACTAGCGGGAGTCGATGAGTTCTTC.